This entry lists 30 T cell receptor beta chains sequenced from one sample in a study of graft-versus-host responses after intestinal transplantation. These receptors have no known antigen. TCRdb's table, derived via immunoSEQ multiplex PCR, lists solely in-frame clones and lacks some. The table has under 90,000 clones, approximately 89% seen once; the top ten hold just under 0.35%. The sample consisted of unstimulated CD4+ T cells sorted from spleen or lymph node cells, taken before transplant. Every receptor here comes from a human donor who was the organ donor for an intestinal transplant.

This chain links TRBV5-1 with TRBJ2-4; D unclear. From germline, CDR1 is SGHRS and CDR2 YFSETQ. Trimming shortened V by 4 bases and J by 0 bases, and 11 bases separated the two germline ends. The CDR3 is made up of 15 amino acids. CDR3 coding DNA: TGCGCCAGCAGCGCCAACACCGTAGCCAAAAACATTCAGTACTTC. Its translation is CASSANTVAKNIQYF.

This clone was detected once. The genes are TRBV7-3 and TRBJ2-1; possibly TRBD1 for D (5 bases). The germline V gene has CDR1 SGHTA and CDR2 FQGTGA. This CDR3 has 15 residues. Trimming cost V 3 bases and J 3 bases, with 12 bases left between them. DNA of the CDR3: TGTGCCAGCAGCTTGGGGCGAGGTAACTACAATGAGCAGTTCTTC. Amino acid sequence: CASSLGRGNYNEQFF.

The V gene is TRBV23-1, the J gene TRBJ2-1, with 9 bases aligning to TRBD2. TRBV23-1 is flagged as an ORF with uncertain function. The CDR3 is 17 residues long. J lost 3 bases, V lost 2 bases, and 8 bases had no gene match. DNA of the CDR3: TGCGCCAGCAGTCAAGGAGTCCTAGCGGGACTCTACAATGAGCAGTTCTTC. Protein product: CASSQGVLAGLYNEQFF.

The chain has TRBV18 and TRBJ1-2, with 7 nucleotides matching TRBD1. Per germline, CDR1 KGHSH and CDR2 LQKENI. The CDR3 sequence is 15 residues long. Trimming took 2 bases from V and 0 from J; bases not matched to a gene: 3. This CDR3 is CASSPRGQPNYGYTF. For the CDR3, the DNA is TGTGCCAGCTCACCAAGGGGGCAGCCTAACTATGGCTACACCTTC.

V and J are TRBV30 and TRBJ2-2; D remains ambiguous. Trimming left V 5 bases short and J 5 bases short, with 9 bases between. Germline-derived CDR1 and CDR2 are GTSNPN and SVGIG (reference sequence). The CDR3 covers 12 residues. The CDR3 nucleotides are TGTGCCTGGGCCTCCGGGACCGGGGAGCTGTTTTTT. Its protein product is CAWASGTGELFF.

The chain carries TRBV5-1 and TRBJ2-3; 9 bases agree with TRBD2. Germline CDR1 is SGHRS and CDR2 is YFSETQ. This CDR3 has 16 residues. V lost 0 bases, J lost 2 bases, and 4 bases stayed unmatched. This CDR3 is CASSLGAGGNTDTQYF. CDR3 DNA: TGCGCCAGCAGCTTGGGAGCGGGGGGCAACACAGATACGCAGTATTTT. Full variable domain (rest looked up from reference TRBV5-1 and TRBJ2-3): KAGVTQTPRYLIKTRGQQVTLSCSPISGHRSVSWYQQTPGQGLQFLFEYFSETQRNKGNFPGRFSGRQFSNSRSEMNVSTLELGDSALYLCASSLGAGGNTDTQYFGPGTRLTVL.

J is TRBJ2-1 and V is TRBV6-1; D may be TRBD2 (5 bases). V dropped 0 bases and J dropped 4 bases, with 10 bases sitting between them. CDR3 length equals 15 residues. In germline, CDR1 is MNHNS, CDR2 SASEGT. CDR3 DNA: TGTGCCAGCAGTGAAGCAACTAGGCCTTACAATGAGCAGTTCTTC. This gives the protein CASSEATRPYNEQFF.

The V gene is TRBV18, the J gene TRBJ2-7; 9 nucleotides align to TRBD1. Germline assignment: CDR1 KGHSH and CDR2 LQKENI. J gave up 5 bases and V 0 bases, and 5 bases lay outside the gene matches. The CDR3 covers 15 residues. The CDR3 nucleotides read TGTGCCAGCTCACCACCGAAGACAGGGGGGGACGAGCAGTACTTC. This gives the protein CASSPPKTGGDEQYF.

This chain links TRBV10-3 with TRBJ1-2; TRBD1 might be the D (5 bases). Trimming shortened V by 7 bases and J by 4 bases, and 28 bases separated the two germline ends. This CDR3 contains 18 residues. Per germline, CDR1 ENHRY and CDR2 SYGVKD. CDR3 DNA sequence: TGTGCCATCAAAATCCCGGTGACCGTGGGACTGGAAGCCTATGGCTACACCTTC. This codes for CAIKIPVTVGLEAYGYTF.

The CDR3 nucleotides are TGTGCCAGTAGTGTTATTAACCGGGGGACTAATAATCAGCCCCAGCATTTT. Amino acids: CASSVINRGTNNQPQHF. This chain connects TRBV19 to TRBJ1-5, with D possibly TRBD1 on 5 matching bases. There are 17 residues in the CDR3. V was trimmed by 5 bases and J by 4 bases, leaving 21 bases between them. Per germline, CDR1 LNHDA and CDR2 SQIVND (reference sequence). The full variable domain, in which reference TRBV19 and TRBJ1-5 provide the parts outside the CDR3, is DGGITQSPKYLFRKEGQNVTLSCEQNLNHDAMYWYRQDPGQGLRLIYYSQIVNDFQKGDIAEGYSVSREKKESFPLTVTSAQKNPTAFYLCASSVINRGTNNQPQHFGDGTRLSIL.

The genes are TRBV4-2 and TRBJ1-4, with a weak D call TRBD1 (5 bases). V shed 4 bases and J shed 7 bases, with 19 bases lying between them. The CDR3 length is 16 residues. Germline CDR1 and CDR2: LGHNA and YNFKEQ. The CDR3 region is CASSLSRQPRGEKLFF. The CDR3 DNA sequence: TGTGCCAGCAGCCTTAGCCGACAGCCCCGTGGTGAAAAACTGTTTTTT.

CDR3 protein: CASSGGLAVAGEQFF. The CDR3 DNA reads TGTGCCAGCAGTGGGGGACTAGCGGTGGCAGGGGAGCAGTTCTTC. This rearrangement joins TRBV2 to TRBJ2-1; 11 nucleotides agree with TRBD2. After removal of 4 bases from V and 10 bases from J, the junction contained 9 bases not matched to a gene. Germline V gene lookup returns CDR1 SNHLY and CDR2 FYNNEI. The CDR3 is 15 amino acids.

DNA for the CDR3: TGTGCCACCAGCAGACAGGGCAATCAGCCCCAGCATTTT. Protein sequence: CATSRQGNQPQHF. The V call is TRBV15, the J call TRBJ1-5; D is undetermined. Germline CDR1 reads LNHNV; CDR2 reads YYDKDF (reference sequence). V lost 2 bases to trimming and J lost 2 bases, with 4 bases between them. The CDR3 consists of 13 residues.

This rearrangement joins TRBV28 to TRBJ2-1; 11 nucleotides match TRBD2. CDR3 length equals 16 residues. The J segment lost 5 bases and the V segment lost 4 bases, leaving 7 bases of the junction unmatched. Germline CDR1 MDHEN, CDR2 SYDVKM. CDR3 residues: CASSSAGTSGHNEQFF. In nucleotides, the CDR3 is TGTGCCAGCAGTTCAGCCGGGACTAGCGGTCACAATGAGCAGTTCTTC.

This clone was detected once. The chain links TRBV25-1 to TRBJ2-2; TRBD1 matches 8 bases. Trimming removed 2 bases from V and 5 bases from J; junction bases left unmatched: 1. This CDR3 has 14 amino acids. In germline, CDR1 is MGHDK, CDR2 SYGVNS. In nucleotides, the CDR3 is TGTGCCAGCAGTGAAGGGACAGGTACCGGGGAGCTGTTTTTT. Its protein is CASSEGTGTGELFF.

This sequence joins TRBV10-3 and TRBJ1-1; TRBD1 matches at 8 bases. Germline values: CDR1 ENHRY, CDR2 SYGVKD. This CDR3 is 14 amino acids long. V lost 6 bases and J lost 4; bases outside the gene matches: 7. DNA for the CDR3: TGTGCCATCAGCCGTCAGGGGGCGAGCACTGAAGCTTTCTTT. Protein: CAISRQGASTEAFF.

V and J are TRBV5-5 and TRBJ2-5; the D gene is possibly TRBD1 (5 bases). The CDR3 contains 16 residues. V gave up 0 bases and J gave up 1 base, with 13 bases separating them. The germline V gene has CDR1 SGHKS and CDR2 YYEKEE (reference sequence). CDR3 in DNA: TGTGCCAGCAGCTTGGCAGGACATAGAGTCCAAGAGACCCAGTACTTC. It translates to CASSLAGHRVQETQYF.

The genes are TRBV28 and TRBJ1-2; D is possibly TRBD1 (6 bases). V lost 5 bases and J lost 8, with 15 bases in between. The CDR3 consists of 13 residues. Germline V CDR1 and CDR2: MDHEN, SYDVKM. The CDR3 nucleotides read TGTGCCAGCAGTCCATTACAGGGTAACGGCTACACCTTC. Amino acid sequence: CASSPLQGNGYTF.

This clone showed up just once. The chain employs TRBV7-9 and TRBJ1-1, with D possibly TRBD1 on 5 matching bases. The CDR3 consists of 14 residues. Germline V lookup: CDR1 SEHNR, CDR2 FQNEAQ (reference sequence). The V end lost 1 base, the J end lost 4 bases, and 10 bases lay between the germline ends. In DNA form, the CDR3 reads TGTGCCAGCAGCTTAGTTATAACAGGCACTGAAGCTTTCTTT. Its protein product is CASSLVITGTEAFF. The whole variable domain, filled in from reference TRBV7-9 and TRBJ1-1, reads DTGVSQNPRHKITKRGQNVTFRCDPISEHNRLYWYRQTLGQGPEFLTYFQNEAQLEKSRLLSDRFSAERPKGSFSTLEIQRTEQGDSAMYLCASSLVITGTEAFFGQGTRLTVV.

This clone showed up just once. The genes are TRBV6-1 and TRBJ1-1, with D hard to call. Germline CDR1 and CDR2: MNHNS and SASEGT. Between the trimmed V and J ends, which lost 7 bases and 9 bases, there was a span of 15 bases. There are 12 residues in the CDR3. In DNA form, the CDR3 reads TGTGCCAGCACCATAATGGGAGAGAAAGCTTTCTTT. As protein: CASTIMGEKAFF.

J is TRBJ2-7 and V is TRBV28, with 9 bases lining up with TRBD2. The germline gives CDR1 MDHEN, CDR2 SYDVKM. Losses at the gene ends were 3 bases for V and 0 bases for J; bases not matched to a gene: 3. This CDR3 has 15 residues. The DNA of the CDR3 is TGTGCCAGCAGTTTCCCTAGCGGGGCCTCCTACGAGCAGTACTTC. The encoded protein is CASSFPSGASYEQYF.

The chain carries TRBV4-1 and TRBJ2-1; D is perhaps TRBD2 (7 bases). This CDR3 region has 17 residues. Germline-derived CDR1 and CDR2 are MGHRA and YSYEKL. Trimming pared 0 bases from V and 4 bases from J, leaving 16 bases between. The CDR3 spells CASSQDAGDQGYNEQFF. DNA of the CDR3: TGCGCCAGCAGCCAAGATGCGGGAGATCAGGGGTACAATGAGCAGTTCTTC.

This clone was seen only once. J is TRBJ1-2 and V is TRBV5-1; TRBD1 matches 7 bases. This CDR3 has 14 amino acids. V shed 2 bases and J 7 bases; nucleotides not matched to a gene: 8. Germline values: CDR1 SGHRS, CDR2 YFSETQ. CDR3 sequence (DNA): TGCGCCAGCAGCTTAGGGCAGACAGGGTCTGGCTACACCTTC. It specifies CASSLGQTGSGYTF.

This chain connects TRBV25-1 to TRBJ2-7, with 9 bases that match TRBD2. In germline, CDR1 is MGHDK, CDR2 SYGVNS. With 4 bases clipped from V and 7 bases from J, the junction kept 5 bases outside the gene matches. This CDR3 is built from 13 residues. CDR3 amino acids: CASSAYGLAEQYF. The CDR3 DNA reads as TGTGCCAGCAGTGCTTATGGACTAGCGGAGCAGTACTTC.

The chain is built from TRBV6-5 and TRBJ2-7, with unresolved D. The CDR3 has 14 amino acids. Trimming stripped 0 bases from V and 4 bases from J, with 10 bases between. Germline-derived CDR1 and CDR2 are MNHEY and SVGAGI. The CDR3: CASSYSMQYYEQYF. For the CDR3, the DNA is TGTGCCAGCAGTTACTCGATGCAGTATTACGAGCAGTACTTC.

This chain joins TRBV23-1 and TRBJ1-4, with D possibly being TRBD1 (6 bases). TRBV23-1 falls under the ORF class, with uncertain function. The CDR3 sequence is 15 residues long. V lost 3 bases to trimming and J lost 2 bases, with 10 bases between them. The CDR3 DNA sequence: TGCGCCAGCAGTCACCAGGGGACCACTAATGAAAAACTGTTTTTT. Protein product: CASSHQGTTNEKLFF.

J is TRBJ1-1 and V is TRBV27; no definite D call. The CDR3 loop spans 15 amino acids. V was clipped by 8 bases and J by 0 bases, with 16 bases between them. Germline assignment: CDR1 MNHEY and CDR2 SMNVEV (reference sequence). CDR3 amino acids: CASARGGNLNTEAFF. The CDR3 DNA reads as TGTGCCAGCGCCAGAGGAGGGAACCTGAACACTGAAGCTTTCTTT.

The rearrangement links TRBV6-1 to TRBJ2-5; 16 nucleotides align to TRBD2. The ends lost 6 bases at V and 9 bases at J; junction bases unmatched: 7. The CDR3 runs to 15 residues. Germline CDR1 reads MNHNS; CDR2 reads SASEGT. The CDR3 loop is CASRGTSGGDTSQYF. The DNA for the CDR3 is TGTGCCAGCAGAGGGACTAGCGGGGGGGACACGTCCCAGTACTTC.

The chain employs TRBV6-6 and TRBJ2-7, with D tentatively TRBD1 (5 bases). There are 15 residues in the CDR3. The germline CDR1 and CDR2 sequences are MNHNY and SVGAGI (reference sequence). The ends were cut back, 2 bases at V and 0 bases at J, with 11 bases in the middle. CDR3 sequence (DNA): TGTGCCAGCAGTTACCCCAGACAGAGCTCCTACGAGCAGTACTTC. It translates to CASSYPRQSSYEQYF.

The CDR3: CASSVGPGTSGITDTQYF. DNA of the CDR3: TGTGCCAGCAGCGTAGGCCCAGGGACTAGCGGGATCACAGATACGCAGTATTTT. The chain couples TRBV9 to TRBJ2-3; 13 bases match TRBD2. The CDR3 is 18 residues long. The germline gives CDR1 SGDLS, CDR2 YYNGEE. With V trimmed by 0 bases and J by 2 bases, 6 bases remained unmatched.